Listed here are 18 T cell receptor beta chains from one sample, sequenced in a study of blood T cell repertoires in COVID-19 (dated by TCRdb to the early 2020s). The library came from the immunoSEQ multiplex PCR assay. TCRdb provides this immuneACCESS table in a form limited to in-frame rearrangements. Some clones are lacking; in checked studies, under half of them reflect an unresolved V gene, and why the rest are absent is not known. The sample contains 150,000 to 200,000 clones, about 84% of them found a single time. Jointly, the top ten make up approximately 12% of the sample. The specimen sequenced was PBMCs or T cells enriched from blood (not recorded which). These receptors were obtained from a man aged 50 to 60 who had recovered from COVID-19.

To note about this clone: The junction departs from the called germline gene at one end, perhaps through a read error. V usage is TRBV7-6 and J usage is TRBJ2-1; 7 nucleotides align to TRBD1. The V gene's germline CDR1 is SGHVS and CDR2 FNYEAQ. The CDR3 is 15 amino acids. The CDR3 sequence is CASSLSGQSFNEQFF. Here the CDR3 DNA reads TGTGCCAGCAGCTTATCGGGACAGTCCTTCAATGAGCAGTTCTTC.

The CDR3 bases are TGCAGCGTGGGGGACACCAAGTCTGAGGGCTACACCTTC. Its translation: CSVGDTKSEGYTF. This chain connects TRBV29-1 to TRBJ1-2; weak D call: TRBD1 (6 bases). The V gene's germline CDR1 is SQVTM and CDR2 ANQGSEA. This CDR3 has 13 amino acids. Trimming left V 6 bases short and J 8 bases short, with 19 bases between.

The chain links TRBV27 to TRBJ1-5; D remains ambiguous. Trimming removed 3 bases from V and 3 bases from J, with 3 bases in between. This CDR3 has 12 amino acids. Germline CDR1 and CDR2: MNHEY and SMNVEV (reference sequence). The CDR3 here is CASSFSNQPQHF. CDR3 bases: TGTGCCAGCAGTTTCTCCAATCAGCCCCAGCATTTT.

The gene calls are TRBV2 and TRBJ1-5; 9 nucleotides agree with TRBD1. The CDR3 loop spans 15 amino acids. After removal of 6 bases from V and 1 base from J, the junction contained 4 bases not matched to a gene. Germline V lookup: CDR1 SNHLY, CDR2 FYNNEI. The CDR3 loop reads CASRGDRASNQPQHF. The DNA for the CDR3 is TGTGCCAGCAGGGGGGACAGGGCGAGCAATCAGCCCCAGCATTTT.

The chain carries TRBV5-1 and TRBJ2-7, with 7 bases aligning to TRBD1. Germline loops: CDR1 SGHRS, CDR2 YFSETQ. CDR3 length: 13 residues. J gave up 5 bases and V 0 bases, and 2 bases lay outside the gene matches. The CDR3 loop is CASSLDRGHEQYF. The CDR3 DNA is TGCGCCAGCAGCTTGGACAGGGGACACGAGCAGTACTTC.

The chain uses TRBV2 and TRBJ1-5; D is uncertain. Trimming stripped 3 bases from V and 9 bases from J, with 18 bases between. Germline CDR1 reads SNHLY; CDR2 reads FYNNEI. CDR3 size: 15 residues. DNA for the CDR3: TGTGCCAGCAGTGACTTAGGCCGGGGTTCATCGCCCCAGCATTTT. Translated, it gives CASSDLGRGSSPQHF.

V and J are TRBV24-1 and TRBJ2-2, with 10 bases identical to TRBD1. This CDR3 is 17 amino acids long. Per the germline V gene, CDR1 is KGHDR and CDR2 is SFDVKD. Unmatched junction bases numbered 9, after V lost 5 bases and J lost 4 bases. CDR3 loop: CATSATTGTGVTGELFF. Written as DNA, the CDR3 is TGTGCCACCAGTGCAACTACCGGGACAGGGGTCACCGGGGAGCTGTTTTTT.

V is TRBV4-2 and J is TRBJ2-7; D is undetermined. The CDR3 covers 13 residues. V lost 1 base and J lost 6, with 10 bases in between. The germline V gene encodes CDR1 LGHNA and CDR2 YNFKEQ. As DNA, the CDR3 is TGTGCCAGCAGCCAAGGCCCCATGAGCGAGCAGTACTTC. Its translation: CASSQGPMSEQYF.

The chain recombines TRBV7-3 with TRBJ1-3, with 7 bases aligning to TRBD1. Germline CDR1 is SGHTA and CDR2 is FQGTGA. V lost 2 bases to trimming and J lost 3 bases; unmatched junction nucleotides: 13. The CDR3 contains 18 residues. The CDR3 reads CASSLEALEGAHGNTIYF. DNA of the CDR3: TGTGCCAGCAGCTTAGAAGCTTTGGAGGGGGCACATGGAAACACCATATATTTT. Using reference TRBV7-3 and TRBJ1-3 for the parts outside the CDR3, the full variable domain is GAGVSQTPSNKVTEKGKYVELRCDPISGHTALYWYRQSLGQGPEFLIYFQGTGAADDSGLPNDRFFAVRPEGSVSTLKIQRTERGDSAVYLCASSLEALEGAHGNTIYFGEGSWLTVV.

The chain employs TRBV15 and TRBJ1-2; perhaps TRBD1 as D (5 bases). CDR3 length: 15 residues. Germline assignment: CDR1 LNHNV and CDR2 YYDKDF (reference sequence). The V end lost 1 base, the J end lost 5 bases, and 14 bases lay between the germline ends. The CDR3 DNA sequence: TGTGCCACCAGCAGAGGCACGGGGGACCTTTATGGCTACACCTTC. Translated, it gives CATSRGTGDLYGYTF. Variable domain in full (rest from reference TRBV15 and TRBJ1-2): DAMVIQNPRYQVTQFGKPVTLSCSQTLNHNVMYWYQQKSSQAPKLLFHYYDKDFNNEADTPDNFQSRRPNTSFCFLDIRSPGLGDTAMYLCATSRGTGDLYGYTFGSGTRLTVV.

The J gene is TRBJ1-6, the V gene TRBV2, with D perhaps TRBD1 (6 bases). The length of the CDR3 is 16 residues. Germline V gene sequence: CDR1 SNHLY, CDR2 FYNNEI. V was trimmed by 5 bases and J by 6 bases, leaving 17 bases between them. CDR3 region: CASSPGHAAANSPLHF. In DNA form, the CDR3 reads TGTGCCAGCAGTCCGGGACACGCTGCGGCTAATTCACCCCTCCACTTT.

V is TRBV6-2 or TRBV6-3 and J is TRBJ2-5, with 9 bases matching TRBD1. There are 15 residues in the CDR3. The V gene end was trimmed by 3 bases and the J gene end by 2 bases; junction bases not matched to a gene: 4. Germline V gene data show CDR1 as MNHEY and CDR2 as SVGEGT. The CDR3: CASSYFDRGQETQYF. CDR3 sequence (DNA): TGTGCCAGCAGTTATTTCGACAGGGGGCAAGAGACCCAGTACTTC.

The V gene is TRBV3-1 (or the pseudogene TRBV3-2), the J gene TRBJ1-6; possibly TRBD1 for D (6 bases). The ends were cut back, 6 bases at V and 0 bases at J, with 15 bases in the middle. CDR3 length: 17 residues. Germline V gene lookup returns CDR1 LGHDT and CDR2 YNNKEL (reference sequence). DNA of the CDR3: TGTGCCAGCAGTCTACAGGGTCACGGCTCCTATAATTCACCCCTCCACTTT. Its translation is CASSLQGHGSYNSPLHF.

Only a few counts were recorded for this clone. The V and J genes are TRBV7-6 and TRBJ1-6, with 8 bases fitting TRBD1. This CDR3 has 16 amino acids. Germline loops: CDR1 SGHVS, CDR2 FNYEAQ. Trimming cost V 1 base and J 9 bases; bases outside gene matches: 8. The CDR3 protein is CASSLGPGGSGSPLHF. CDR3 DNA sequence: TGTGCCAGCAGCTTAGGTCCAGGGGGCTCAGGTTCACCCCTCCACTTT. The full variable domain, rest sourced from reference TRBV7-6 and TRBJ1-6, is GAGVSQSPRYKVTKRGQDVALRCDPISGHVSLYWYRQALGQGPEFLTYFNYEAQQDKSGLPNDRFSAERPEGSISTLTIQRTEQRDSAMYRCASSLGPGGSGSPLHFGNGTRLTVT.

The chain has TRBV6-6 and TRBJ2-1; tentatively, D is TRBD2 (5 bases). V lost 8 bases, J lost 7 bases, and 18 bases lay in between. CDR1 and CDR2 from the germline V gene are MNHNY and SVGAGI (reference sequence). CDR3 length equals 14 residues. CDR3 region: CASRMGGLENEQFF. The CDR3 DNA follows: TGTGCCAGCCGGATGGGCGGGCTGGAAAATGAGCAGTTCTTC.

V usage is TRBV28 and J usage is TRBJ1-2, with 7 bases lining up with TRBD1. The CDR3 is made up of 12 amino acids. V lost 5 bases to trimming and J lost 7 bases; unmatched junction nucleotides: 4. Germline values: CDR1 MDHEN, CDR2 SYDVKM. The CDR3 here is CASSSDRAGYTF. CDR3 DNA sequence: TGTGCCAGCAGTAGCGACAGGGCTGGCTACACCTTC.

V is TRBV7-8 and J is TRBJ1-5; TRBD1 aligns across 8 bases. This CDR3 is 17 amino acids long. Germline CDR1 reads SGHVS; CDR2 reads FQNEAQ. Germline trimming cut 1 base from V and 3 bases from J; bases unmatched to any gene: 8. The DNA for the CDR3 is TGTGCCAGCAGCTTAGAGGTTGGACAGGGCTTCAATCAGCCCCAGCATTTT. This sequence encodes CASSLEVGQGFNQPQHF.

The CDR3 sequence: CATSEGQGNSPLHF. The CDR3 DNA reads as TGTGCCACCAGTGAAGGACAGGGGAATTCACCCCTCCACTTT. The gene calls are TRBV24-1 and TRBJ1-6, with 9 bases that match TRBD1. J gave up 7 bases and V 4 bases, and 1 base lay outside the gene matches. The germline gives CDR1 KGHDR, CDR2 SFDVKD. The CDR3 totals 14 residues.